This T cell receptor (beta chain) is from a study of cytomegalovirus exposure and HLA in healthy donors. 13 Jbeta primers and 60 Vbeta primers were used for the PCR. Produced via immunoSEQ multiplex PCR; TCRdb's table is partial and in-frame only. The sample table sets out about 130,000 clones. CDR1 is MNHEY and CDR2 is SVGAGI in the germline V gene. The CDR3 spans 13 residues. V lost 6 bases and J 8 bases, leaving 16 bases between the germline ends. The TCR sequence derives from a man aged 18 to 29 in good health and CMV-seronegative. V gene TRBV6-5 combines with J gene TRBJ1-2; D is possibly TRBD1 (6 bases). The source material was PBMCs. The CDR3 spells CASSLDRQGGYTF. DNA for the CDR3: TGTGCCAGCAGCCTAGACAGGCAGGGGGGCTACACCTTC.